Each of the 19 T cell receptor beta chains below was sequenced from the same sample in a study. Treg sorting used a CD4+CD25+CD127-/low gate. TCRdb independently ran MiXCR on the 5' RACE reads; one entry per CDR3 protein. The sample has approximately 40,000 distinct CDR3 sequences, roughly a fifth seen once. Sequencing was carried out using Tregs sorted from blood. All receptors derive from a female donor with breast cancer.

This clonotype was recorded at least ten times. The chain links TRBV5-1 to TRBJ2-2; a weak D match, TRBD2 (5 bases). CDR1 SGHRS and CDR2 YFSETQ come from the germline V gene. Trimming took 1 base from V and 7 from J, leaving 20 bases between them. The CDR3 is 17 amino acids. In nucleotides, the CDR3 is TGCGCCAGCAGCTTGATCGGTGCGGGTCCTATGGACGGGGAGCTGTTTTTT. It translates to CASSLIGAGPMDGELFF.

This clonotype was seen a handful of times. The CDR3 ends on some other residue instead of the conserved phenylalanine or tryptophan, so this is likely a read error. J is TRBJ2-7 and V is TRBV5-1; D unresolved. Germline V gene lookup returns CDR1 SGHRS and CDR2 YFSETQ. V was cut by 0 bases and J by 0 bases, with 13 bases left in between. The CDR3 has 16 amino acids. The CDR3 coding sequence is TGCGCCAGCAGCTTGGGAACGGAACGAGTCTCCTACGAGCAGTACTCC. Residues: CASSLGTERVSYEQYS.

The gene calls are TRBV7-6 and TRBJ2-5, with D hard to call. The CDR3 loop spans 15 amino acids. The germline gives CDR1 SGHVS, CDR2 FNYEAQ. V lost 1 base and J lost 1, with 10 bases in between. CDR3: CASSLDMVGQETQYF. DNA for the CDR3: TGTGCCAGCAGCTTAGATATGGTCGGCCAAGAGACCCAGTACTTC. Complete variable domain (other parts from reference TRBV7-6 and TRBJ2-5): GAGVSQSPRYKVTKRGQDVALRCDPISGHVSLYWYRQALGQGPEFLTYFNYEAQQDKSGLPNDRFSAERPEGSISTLTIQRTEQRDSAMYRCASSLDMVGQETQYFGPGTRLLVL.

This clonotype has ten or more counts. The chain employs TRBV7-9 and TRBJ2-1, with 8 bases fitting TRBD1. The junction had 4 bases not matched to a gene; V was cut back by 5 bases and J by 1 base. The germline V gene has CDR1 SEHNR and CDR2 FQNEAQ (reference sequence). The CDR3 is 15 amino acids. CDR3 protein: CASSLRTGSYNEQFF. The CDR3 nucleotides read TGTGCCAGCAGCCTAAGGACAGGGTCCTACAATGAGCAGTTCTTC.

The J gene is TRBJ2-1, the V gene TRBV3-1; D call uncertain. The CDR3 covers 14 residues. Looked up from germline, CDR1 is LGHDT and CDR2 is YNNKEL (reference sequence). V shed 1 base and J shed 3 bases, with 7 bases lying between them. The DNA for the CDR3 is TGTGCCAGCAGCCAAGGCCCCAGCTACAATGAGCAGTTCTTC. Protein sequence: CASSQGPSYNEQFF.

This clonotype showed up many times. CDR3 sequence (DNA): TGTGCCAGTAGAATGGAGGGAGATACGCAGTATTTT. It specifies CASRMEGDTQYF. The V and J genes are TRBV6-5 and TRBJ2-3; possibly TRBD2 for D (6 bases). The CDR3 spans 12 residues. Germline-derived CDR1 and CDR2 are MNHEY and SVGAGI. Between the trimmed V and J ends, which lost 9 bases and 5 bases, there was a span of 12 bases.

The chain combines TRBV6-6 with TRBJ2-7, with D perhaps assigned TRBD1 or TRBD2 (5 bases each). The CDR3 sequence is 13 residues long. Germline assignment: CDR1 MNHNY and CDR2 SVGAGI (reference sequence). V dropped 5 bases and J dropped 7 bases, with 15 bases sitting between them. The CDR3 loop reads CASSPQEAWEQYF. DNA for the CDR3: TGTGCCAGCAGTCCACAGGAGGCCTGGGAGCAGTACTTC.

In regard to this clonotype: A much larger clone differs from this one at a single base, so this may be a read error. A read error is likely, as this CDR3 ends without the conserved phenylalanine or tryptophan. The V and J genes are TRBV6-1 and TRBJ2-5, with D hard to call. The CDR3 totals 14 residues. With 2 bases removed from V and 0 bases from J, the gap between germline ends came to 7 bases. Germline CDR1 is MNHNS and CDR2 is SASEGT. CDR3 DNA: TGTGCCAGCAGTGAATACGGTTACCAAGAGACCCAGTACTCC. As protein: CASSEYGYQETQYS.

Many counts were recorded for this clonotype. This sequence joins TRBV5-1 and TRBJ1-1; no reliable D call. The CDR3 is 13 amino acids. The V gene's germline CDR1 is SGHRS and CDR2 YFSETQ. Trimming stripped 4 bases from V and 6 bases from J, with 13 bases between. The CDR3 region is CASSRTVLAEAFF. In nucleotides, the CDR3 is TGCGCCAGCAGCAGGACCGTGTTAGCTGAAGCTTTCTTT.

This chain uses TRBV3-1 with TRBJ2-1, with 8 nucleotides matching TRBD1. The CDR3 runs 14 residues. The ends lost 4 bases at V and 7 bases at J; junction bases unmatched: 6. Germline V gives CDR1 LGHDT, CDR2 YNNKEL (reference sequence). The CDR3 DNA is TGTGCCAGCAGCCGCCGGACAGGGAAGAATGAGCAGTTCTTC. Protein product: CASSRRTGKNEQFF.

V is TRBV12-3 or TRBV12-4 and J is TRBJ2-5; the match to TRBD2 covers 11 bases. The CDR3 runs to 14 residues. The trim removed 6 bases at V and 5 bases at J, leaving 5 bases unmatched. Written as DNA, the CDR3 is TGTGCCAGCAGACTAGCGGGAGAGGCTGAGACCCAGTACTTC. This gives the protein CASRLAGEAETQYF.

About this clonotype itself: Since a much larger clone is just one base distant, this may be a read error. This sequence joins TRBV6-6 and TRBJ1-5; no definite D call. Germline V gene data show CDR1 as MNHNY and CDR2 as SVGAGI (reference sequence). The CDR3 loop spans 13 amino acids. The CDR3 sequence: CAGSYSGNQPQHF. In DNA form, the CDR3 reads TGTGCCGGCAGTTACTCCGGCAATCAGCCCCAGCATTTT.

The sample holds one count of this clonotype. This chain connects TRBV15 to TRBJ2-7; 9 bases match TRBD2. This CDR3 spans 15 amino acids. Germline trimming cut 1 base from V and 3 bases from J; bases unmatched to any gene: 4. Looked up from germline, CDR1 is LNHNV and CDR2 is YYDKDF (reference sequence). DNA of the CDR3: TGTGCCACCAGCAGAGTTCATAGCGGGAGCTACGAGCAGTACTTC. As protein: CATSRVHSGSYEQYF. Filled out from reference TRBV15 and TRBJ2-7, the complete variable domain reads DAMVIQNPRYQVTQFGKPVTLSCSQTLNHNVMYWYQQKSSQAPKLLFHYYDKDFNNEADTPDNFQSRRPNTSFCFLDIRSPGLGDTAMYLCATSRVHSGSYEQYFGPGTRLTVT.

To note about this clonotype: This may stem from a read error, because a much larger clone lies one nucleotide away. This chain uses TRBV5-1 with TRBJ2-1; tentatively, D is TRBD2 (6 bases). The CDR3 contains 16 residues. The germline V gene has CDR1 SGHRS and CDR2 YFSETQ. The CDR3 here is CASGLAGTASPAEQFF. In nucleotides, the CDR3 is TGCGCCAGCGGCTTGGCAGGGACTGCTTCACCAGCCGAGCAGTTCTTC.

V is TRBV24-1 and J is TRBJ1-2; D uncertain. The ends were cut back, 2 bases at V and 4 bases at J, with 10 bases in the middle. The CDR3 is 14 residues long. Looked up from germline, CDR1 is KGHDR and CDR2 is SFDVKD. The CDR3 sequence is CATSDSGGGYGYTF. CDR3 nucleotides: TGTGCCACCAGTGATTCGGGCGGTGGCTATGGCTACACCTTC.

This clonotype was detected many times. The chain employs TRBV29-1 and TRBJ2-7; 7 bases match TRBD2. The CDR3 has 13 amino acids. Germline V lookup: CDR1 SQVTM, CDR2 ANQGSEA. V shed 7 bases and J 3 bases; nucleotides not matched to a gene: 9. The CDR3 sequence: CSGYGGSNYEQYF. The CDR3 DNA is TGCAGCGGCTACGGGGGGTCAAACTACGAGCAGTACTTC.

This clonotype came up a few times. This chain joins TRBV29-1 and TRBJ2-1, with 8 bases identical to TRBD1. Germline V lookup: CDR1 SQVTM, CDR2 ANQGSEA. V shed 7 bases, J shed 4 bases, and the junction held 3 bases outside the gene matches. The CDR3 has 12 residues. This chain's CDR3 is CSGDRGYNEQFF. The CDR3 DNA follows: TGCAGCGGAGACAGGGGTTACAATGAGCAGTTCTTC.

This clonotype was seen repeatedly, ten times or more. The chain has TRBV20-1 and TRBJ1-2; D might be TRBD1 (5 bases). Germline values: CDR1 DFQATT, CDR2 SNEGSKA (reference sequence). CDR3 size: 13 residues. In DNA form, the CDR3 reads TGCAAAGGAACAGGAAGAGCTAACTATGGCTACACCTTC. Translated: CKGTGRANYGYTF.

The chain's CDR3 is CSARDHGPGPGGYTF. The CDR3, as DNA: TGCAGTGCTAGAGATCACGGTCCCGGCCCGGGGGGCTACACCTTC. The chain employs TRBV20-1 and TRBJ1-2, with D hard to call. V dropped 0 bases and J dropped 8 bases, with 19 bases sitting between them. Germline CDR1 reads DFQATT; CDR2 reads SNEGSKA (reference sequence). The CDR3 contains 15 residues.